This T cell receptor (beta chain) is from a study of blood T cell repertoires in COVID-19 (TCRdb year 2020). About the study as a whole: Samples covering the acute and convalescent phases of COVID-19 were provided by collaborators in the United States, Italy and Spain. The prospective study material was composed of cDNA or gDNA derived from T cells, B-cell-depleted T cells, or PBMCs. The dataset comprised deeply sampled blood TCRbeta repertoires from subjects exposed to, actively infected with, or recovered from COVID-19. The repertoires were released in a freely available public database intended as a resource for research on the immune response to SARS-CoV-2. The samples were drawn from the first 160 participants of the ongoing ImmuneRACE study and from about 1,200 subjects provided by 6 global collaborators. Nearly every sample came with metadata listing a de-identified subject ID, COVID-19 status, age in years and sex. Where available, HLA class I and class II types were obtained from metadata supplied by the sample provider rather than from assay-based typing.

The immunoSEQ Assay, a bias-controlled multiplex PCR, was used to amplify TCRbeta CDR3 regions from genomic DNA. The authors' analysis ran thus. The number of nucleated cells in each sample was estimated from the amplification of reference gene primers within the assay. Sequence reads were collapsed and filtered to measure the absolute abundance of every unique TCRbeta CDR3 rearrangement. Productive Simpson clonality was computed per sample as the square root of Simpson's diversity index over productive rearrangements. TCRdb limited this immuneACCESS table to in-frame rearrangements with V and J called. A share of clones is missing; checked studies link under half to unresolved V genes, and the rest is unexplained. V, J and clone size are taken as reported in that table, and D and trimming were inferred from the DNA itself. The sample profile shows 130,000 to 150,000 clones; approximately 85% of them were found once. Clones ranked in the top ten supply 8% of the sample.

A word on this clone: The antigen it recognizes is unknown. Base-call qualities are not available, and no considerably larger clone is one nucleotide away.

One collaborating source in Seattle enrolled patients during active infection and followed them longitudinally through the course of disease. The collaborating institutions used their own protocols to collect whole blood in K2EDTA tubes. For TCRbeta analysis, collaborators shipped samples in one of three forms: frozen whole blood, isolated PBMCs, or DNA extracted from either of those sample types. Summary of the overall study and its limitations: Clinical and demographic metadata were provided uncurated, with the amount varying by source and participant.

CDR1 LGHDT and CDR2 YNNKEL were looked up in the germline V gene (reference sequence). Including cysteine and phenylalanine, the CDR3 has 14 amino acids. Kept here is only the CDR3 DNA, which spans 42 bases and is read in frame from base 1. Trimming takes 5 bases from V and 6 bases from J, and the germline ends sit 14 bases apart. The TCR originated in a woman aged 55-70 years with COVID-19, enrolled during active disease. The sequencing sample was made of peripheral blood. The chain joins TRBV3-1 (or the pseudogene TRBV3-2) to TRBJ1-5; TRBD1 is perhaps the D gene, given 5 matching bases. At the DNA level, the sequence is TGTGCCAGCAGCTCCCGTGGGGGAGGTCAGCCCCAGCATTTT. This sequence encodes CASSSRGGGQPQHF.